One sample yielded the 16 T cell receptor beta chains listed below, sequenced in a study of blood T cell repertoires in COVID-19. Data came from immunoSEQ multiplex PCR; TCRdb stores just in-frame clones and leaves some out. Here the sample spans roughly 500,000 clones, approximately 91% being singletons. Sequencing was performed on PBMCs or T cells enriched from blood (not recorded which). The receptors here all came from a woman aged 60-75 years who had recovered from COVID-19.

The rearrangement links TRBV6-5 to TRBJ1-6; D is ambiguous. V was shortened by 6 bases and J by 5 bases, with 8 bases between the two germline ends. This CDR3 spans 13 amino acids. CDR1 and CDR2 (germline): MNHEY, SVGAGI. In DNA form, the CDR3 reads TGTGCCAGCAGACAGATAGATAATTCACCCCTCCACTTT. Its translation is CASRQIDNSPLHF.

The chain recombines TRBV7-9 with TRBJ2-7; 11 nucleotides match TRBD2. Germline V gene data show CDR1 as SEHNR and CDR2 as FQNEAQ (reference sequence). The CDR3 sequence is 16 residues long. V was pared by 5 bases and J by 0 bases, with 6 bases of the junction left unmatched. In DNA form, the CDR3 reads TGTGCCAGCAGCCCCCGTAGCGGGGGGGTCTCCTACGAGCAGTACTTC. Its protein product is CASSPRSGGVSYEQYF.

The genes are TRBV7-2 and TRBJ2-1; D is undetermined. CDR3 size: 11 residues. The V end was cut by 8 bases, the J end by 7 bases, with 9 bases between. Per the germline V gene, CDR1 is SGHTA and CDR2 is FQGNSA. CDR3 in DNA: TGTGCCAGCCGAGGTAGAAATGAGCAGTTCTTC. Protein: CASRGRNEQFF.

This chain uses TRBV10-3 with TRBJ1-1, with D tentatively TRBD1 (5 bases). The CDR3 spans 11 residues. V gave up 6 bases and J gave up 7 bases, with 9 bases separating them. Per the germline V gene, CDR1 is ENHRY and CDR2 is SYGVKD. This CDR3 is CAIRTQGEAFF. The DNA for the CDR3 is TGTGCCATCAGAACCCAGGGTGAAGCTTTCTTT.

The chain combines TRBV6-5 with TRBJ2-1; D is possibly TRBD2 (6 bases). The CDR3 has 15 residues. Trimming stripped 4 bases from V and 8 bases from J, with 18 bases between. The germline V gene has CDR1 MNHEY and CDR2 SVGAGI. CDR3 sequence reads: CASSLTSRRPDEQFF. CDR3 bases: TGTGCCAGCAGTTTGACTAGTCGACGGCCGGATGAGCAGTTCTTC.

J is TRBJ2-5 and V is TRBV29-1, with D perhaps TRBD1 (6 bases). Germline V gene data show CDR1 as SQVTM and CDR2 as ANQGSEA. CDR3 size: 12 residues. Trimming removed 5 bases from V and 5 bases from J, with 12 bases in between. In nucleotides, the CDR3 is TGCAGCGTTAACAGGGTGGGGGAGACCCAGTACTTC. Its translation is CSVNRVGETQYF.

The chain has TRBV30 and TRBJ1-3, with D possibly being TRBD1 (5 bases). The CDR3 covers 14 residues. Germline V lookup: CDR1 GTSNPN, CDR2 SVGIG (reference sequence). Trimming took 0 bases from V and 3 from J, leaving 9 bases between them. The CDR3 sequence: CAWSVSQGGNTIYF. As DNA, the CDR3 is TGTGCCTGGAGTGTTAGCCAGGGTGGAAACACCATATATTTT.

V is TRBV7-2 and J is TRBJ2-3; TRBD2 might be the D (6 bases). This CDR3 is built from 13 residues. Germline V lookup: CDR1 SGHTA, CDR2 FQGNSA. V lost 5 bases and J 8 bases, leaving 14 bases between the germline ends. The CDR3 region has the DNA TGTGCCAGCAGCCCCTCCCTTAGCGGTACGCAGTATTTT. Protein: CASSPSLSGTQYF.

The rearrangement links TRBV5-1 to TRBJ2-3, with D perhaps matching TRBD2 (5 bases). This CDR3 region has 16 residues. Germline V gives CDR1 SGHRS, CDR2 YFSETQ. V lost 0 bases to trimming and J lost 1 base, with 12 bases between them. Written as DNA, the CDR3 is TGCGCCAGCAGCTTGGAGGGCGGGTTCGGCACAGATACGCAGTATTTT. Translation: CASSLEGGFGTDTQYF.

This clone has a single count. The genes are TRBV7-2 and TRBJ2-3, with D maybe TRBD2 (6 bases). The CDR3 consists of 15 residues. Germline lookup yields CDR1 SGHTA and CDR2 FQGNSA. V was clipped by 3 bases and J by 0 bases, with 10 bases between them. CDR3 bases: TGTGCCAGCAGCTTCGATGCGGGGAGCACAGATACGCAGTATTTT. Translation: CASSFDAGSTDTQYF.

This clone turned up a few times. This chain joins TRBV12-3 or TRBV12-4 and TRBJ1-5; D is unclear. Deletions cut 4 bases from V and 7 bases from J, with 11 bases between. The CDR3 is made up of 13 amino acids. The CDR3 sequence is CASSSRLWQPQHF. CDR3 in DNA: TGTGCCAGCAGTTCCAGGCTCTGGCAGCCCCAGCATTTT.

The chain joins TRBV25-1 to TRBJ2-1, with D tentatively TRBD2 (5 bases). V was trimmed by 2 bases and J by 0 bases, leaving 11 bases between them. The V gene's germline CDR1 is MGHDK and CDR2 SYGVNS. The CDR3 runs 16 residues. CDR3 sequence reads: CASSENHSDSYNEQFF. In nucleotides, the CDR3 is TGTGCCAGCAGTGAAAACCATAGCGACTCCTACAATGAGCAGTTCTTC. The full variable domain, with the rest looked up from reference TRBV25-1 and TRBJ2-1, is EADIYQTPRYLVIGTGKKITLECSQTMGHDKMYWYQQDPGMELHLIHYSYGVNSTEKGDLSSESTVSRIRTEHFPLTLESARPSHTSQYLCASSENHSDSYNEQFFGPGTRLTVL.

CDR3 in amino acids: CASSLEGLAGTLTDTQYF. CDR3 in DNA: TGTGCCAGCAGCTTAGAGGGACTAGCGGGGACTCTCACAGATACGCAGTATTTT. This rearrangement joins TRBV11-2 to TRBJ2-3, with TRBD2 matching 13 bases. The ends lost 0 bases at V and 2 bases at J; junction bases unmatched: 5. This CDR3 region has 18 residues. Looked up from germline, CDR1 is SGHAT and CDR2 is FQNNGV.

J is TRBJ2-1 and V is TRBV14, with D maybe TRBD2 (7 bases). The CDR3 sequence is 16 residues long. Germline V gene lookup returns CDR1 SGHDN and CDR2 FVKESK. The V end lost 3 bases, the J end lost 3 bases, and 15 bases lay between the germline ends. The CDR3 region is CASSHGAGAGYNEQFF. DNA of the CDR3: TGTGCCAGCAGCCATGGTGCGGGGGCCGGCTACAATGAGCAGTTCTTC. The full variable domain, in which reference TRBV14 and TRBJ2-1 provide the parts outside the CDR3, is EAGVTQFPSHSVIEKGQTVTLRCDPISGHDNLYWYRRVMGKEIKFLLHFVKESKQDESGMPNNRFLAERTGGTYSTLKVQPAELEDSGVYFCASSHGAGAGYNEQFFGPGTRLTVL.

This clone was seen a single time. The J gene is TRBJ1-1, the V gene TRBV19; 8 bases line up with TRBD1. Germline trimming cut 8 bases from V and 3 bases from J; bases unmatched to any gene: 2. The germline V gene encodes CDR1 LNHDA and CDR2 SQIVND (reference sequence). The CDR3 covers 12 residues. The DNA of the CDR3 is TGTGCCAGTTGGGACAGGTACACTGAAGCTTTCTTT. Translation: CASWDRYTEAFF.

This chain uses TRBV27 with TRBJ1-2; 11 bases match TRBD1. Germline CDR1 MNHEY, CDR2 SMNVEV (reference sequence). Trimming removed 5 bases from V and 6 bases from J; junction bases left unmatched: 8. There are 15 residues in the CDR3. The CDR3 region is CASSLDRGRSDGYTF. For the CDR3, the DNA is TGTGCCAGCAGTCTGGACAGGGGGCGGTCGGATGGCTACACCTTC.